The 18 T cell receptor beta chains presented below share a single source sample, sequenced in a study of T-cell reconstitution after alpha-beta-depleted transplantation in children. Library preparation (for TCRbeta) was performed with unique molecular identifiers. TCRdb re-called the PCR reads through MiXCR, storing one row per CDR3 protein. The table has about 980,000 distinct CDR3 sequences, roughly 29% seen once; the top ten hold about 28%. Sequencing was performed on PBMCs, mostly from graft donor cells, taken 360 days after TCRalphabeta/CD19-depleted stem cell transplant. These receptors all come from a boy under two years old who had a stem cell transplant for SCID, so the T cells may come from the graft donor.

This clonotype was seen only a few times. The V and J genes are TRBV7-2 and TRBJ2-7; D is undetermined. The CDR3 totals 14 residues. Germline assignment: CDR1 SGHTA and CDR2 FQGNSA. The V end lost 4 bases, the J end lost 3 bases, and 13 bases lay between the germline ends. The CDR3: CASSSQASDYEQYF. In nucleotides, the CDR3 is TGTGCCAGCAGCTCCCAAGCTTCTGACTACGAGCAGTACTTC. Supplemented by reference TRBV7-2 and TRBJ2-7, the full variable domain reads GAGVSQSPSNKVTEKGKDVELRCDPISGHTALYWYRQSLGQGLEFLIYFQGNSAPDKSGLPSDRFSAERTGGSVSTLTIQRTQQEDSAVYLCASSSQASDYEQYFGPGTRLTVT.

This clonotype was counted a few times. The chain carries TRBV22-1 and TRBJ2-5; TRBD1, the table's D call, lacks a check against the DNA. TRBV22-1 corresponds to a pseudogene. The CDR3 spans 18 residues. The CDR3 spells CAWSAPTIRTGRKETQYF. CDR3 in DNA: TGTGCCTGGAGCGCACCTACCATCCGGACAGGGCGGAAAGAGACCCAGTACTTC.

This chain connects TRBV12-3 or TRBV12-4 to TRBJ2-7; possibly TRBD1 or TRBD2 for D (5 bases each). CDR3 size: 14 residues. V shed 4 bases and J shed 4 bases, with 14 bases lying between them. This chain's CDR3 is CASSYWGKEYEQYF. DNA for the CDR3: TGTGCCAGCAGTTACTGGGGGAAAGAGTACGAGCAGTACTTC.

V usage is TRBV4-2 and J usage is TRBJ1-2; perhaps TRBD1 as D (6 bases). V shed 2 bases and J shed 5 bases, with 21 bases lying between them. Germline V gives CDR1 LGHNA, CDR2 YNFKEQ. The CDR3 totals 17 residues. The CDR3 is CASSQTSGTLRGYGYTF. CDR3 nucleotides: TGTGCCAGCAGCCAAACGTCCGGGACATTGAGGGGATATGGCTACACCTTC.

V and J are TRBV27 and TRBJ2-5; D is uncertain. The V and J ends lost 5 bases and 2 bases respectively, with 15 bases between them. In germline, CDR1 is MNHEY, CDR2 SMNVEV (reference sequence). This CDR3 region has 15 residues. The CDR3, as DNA: TGTGCCAGCAGTACCCAACTGGGAACTCAAGAGACCCAGTACTTC. Its protein is CASSTQLGTQETQYF.

The V and J genes are TRBV5-1 and TRBJ2-7; weak D call: TRBD2 (5 bases). This CDR3 region has 13 residues. Germline V gene lookup returns CDR1 SGHRS and CDR2 YFSETQ. V was trimmed by 5 bases and J by 2 bases, leaving 11 bases between them. CDR3 DNA: TGCGCCAGCAGACTGGGAGAGACCTACGAGCAGTACTTC. It translates to CASRLGETYEQYF.

This clonotype was observed a handful of times. The chain recombines TRBV12-3 or TRBV12-4 with TRBJ2-1; D might be TRBD2 (6 bases). The CDR3 is made up of 15 amino acids. The V end lost 4 bases, the J end lost 4 bases, and 14 bases lay between the germline ends. CDR3 in amino acids: CASSSRLVPYNEQFF. The CDR3, as DNA: TGTGCCAGCAGTTCTCGACTAGTCCCTTACAATGAGCAGTTCTTC.

This clonotype was detected only a few times. V and J are TRBV15 and TRBJ1-1; maybe TRBD1 (5 bases). The CDR3 consists of 12 residues. The V end lost 1 base, the J end lost 6 bases, and 6 bases lay between the germline ends. Germline lookup yields CDR1 LNHNV and CDR2 YYDKDF (reference sequence). This CDR3 is CATSRGGAEAFF. DNA of the CDR3: TGTGCCACCAGCAGAGGGGGGGCTGAAGCTTTCTTT.

A few counts support this clonotype. Here the CDR3 reads CAMRGMNGYTF. As DNA, the CDR3 is TGTGCCATGCGGGGGATGAATGGCTACACCTTC. V gene TRBV10-3 combines with J gene TRBJ1-2, with a tentative D call TRBD1 (5 bases). Germline V gives CDR1 ENHRY, CDR2 SYGVKD. This CDR3 region has 11 residues. Trimming cost V 9 bases and J 6 bases, with 11 bases left between them.

CDR3 in amino acids: CASSFREPSYEQYF. Here the CDR3 DNA reads TGTGCCAGCAGTTTCAGGGAGCCCTCCTACGAGCAGTACTTC. The V and J genes are TRBV12-3 or TRBV12-4 and TRBJ2-7, with D possibly called TRBD1 or TRBD2 (5 bases each). The CDR3 consists of 14 residues. Trimming removed 3 bases at V and 0 bases at J, with 9 bases between.

The rearrangement links TRBV20-1 to TRBJ2-1, with 7 positions matching TRBD2. Germline assignment: CDR1 DFQATT and CDR2 SNEGSKA (reference sequence). Germline trimming cut 3 bases from V and 4 bases from J; bases unmatched to any gene: 6. This CDR3 spans 14 amino acids. In DNA, the CDR3 is TGCAGTGCTAGTCGGCGGGGGTGGTACAATGAGCAGTTCTTC. As protein: CSASRRGWYNEQFF.

This chain connects TRBV6-2 or TRBV6-3 to TRBJ2-5; 7 bases match TRBD2. The CDR3 consists of 15 residues. With 2 bases clipped from V and 6 bases from J, the junction kept 9 bases outside the gene matches. The germline CDR1 and CDR2 sequences are MNHEY and SVGEGT. The CDR3 spells CASSYRAGDRQTQYF. The CDR3 nucleotides read TGTGCCAGCAGTTACAGGGCGGGGGACCGCCAGACCCAGTACTTC.

This clonotype was counted between two and nine times. The J gene is TRBJ2-3, the V gene TRBV12-3 or TRBV12-4; the match to TRBD1 covers 10 bases. Germline trimming cut 4 bases from V and 4 bases from J; bases unmatched to any gene: 11. The CDR3 covers 17 residues. The CDR3 DNA reads TGTGCCAGCAGTTCCTCTGGTCGGACAGGGGGGGCAGATACGCAGTATTTT. Amino acid sequence: CASSSSGRTGGADTQYF.

V usage is TRBV16 and J usage is TRBJ1-5; the match to TRBD1 covers 9 bases. This CDR3 has 13 amino acids. Trimming cost V 3 bases and J 16 bases; bases outside gene matches: 10. In germline, CDR1 is KGHSY, CDR2 FQNENV. The CDR3 spells CASSQTGRDREHF. Here the CDR3 DNA reads TGTGCCAGCAGCCAGACCGGGCGGGACAGGGAACATTTT.

In nucleotides, the CDR3 is TGCGCCAGCAGCCAAGTGAAGGGCGTTGAAGCTTTCTTT. It specifies CASSQVKGVEAFF. The V and J genes are TRBV4-1 and TRBJ1-1; no clear D. V was trimmed by 1 base and J by 7 bases, leaving 10 bases between them. The CDR3 sequence is 13 residues long. CDR1 is MGHRA, CDR2 YSYEKL, per germline.

This clonotype has just one count. The chain employs TRBV11-2 and TRBJ1-2; D remains unclear. The CDR3 extends over 12 amino acids. Trimming took off 1 base at V and 8 bases at J, with 8 bases between the two ends. Looked up from germline, CDR1 is SGHAT and CDR2 is FQNNGV. CDR3 bases: TGTGCCAGCAGCTTAGTGGGAAGAGGCTACACCTTC. This codes for CASSLVGRGYTF.

The chain combines TRBV20-1 with TRBJ1-3; D call uncertain. Trimming left V 1 base short and J 4 bases short, with 8 bases between. Germline CDR1 reads DFQATT; CDR2 reads SNEGSKA (reference sequence). The CDR3 is 13 amino acids. The DNA of the CDR3 is TGCAGTGCTAGAGGGGGTTACGGAAACACCATATATTTT. This codes for CSARGGYGNTIYF.

This clonotype was seen at least ten times. The chain couples TRBV12-3 or TRBV12-4 to TRBJ1-1; D is ambiguous. V was cut by 6 bases and J by 1 base, with 6 bases left in between. The CDR3 is 12 residues long. DNA for the CDR3: TGTGCCAGCAGCTTCACGAACACTGAAGCTTTCTTT. Protein product: CASSFTNTEAFF.